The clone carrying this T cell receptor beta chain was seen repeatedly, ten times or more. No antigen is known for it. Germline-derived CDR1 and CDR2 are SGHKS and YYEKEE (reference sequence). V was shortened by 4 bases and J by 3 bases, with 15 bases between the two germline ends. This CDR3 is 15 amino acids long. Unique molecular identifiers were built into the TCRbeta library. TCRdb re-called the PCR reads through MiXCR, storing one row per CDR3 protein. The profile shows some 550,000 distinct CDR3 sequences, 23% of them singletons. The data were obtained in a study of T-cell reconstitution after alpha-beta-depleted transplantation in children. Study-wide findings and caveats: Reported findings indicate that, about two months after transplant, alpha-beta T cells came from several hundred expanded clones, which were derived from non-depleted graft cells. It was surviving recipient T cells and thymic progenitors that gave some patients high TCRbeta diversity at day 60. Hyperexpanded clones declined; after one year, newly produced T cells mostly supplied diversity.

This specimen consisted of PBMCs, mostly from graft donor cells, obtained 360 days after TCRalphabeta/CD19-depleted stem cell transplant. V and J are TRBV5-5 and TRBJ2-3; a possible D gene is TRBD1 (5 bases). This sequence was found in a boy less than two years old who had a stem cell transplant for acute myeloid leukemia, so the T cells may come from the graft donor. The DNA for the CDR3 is TGTGCCAGCAGCCCACCTCTAGGGGAAACAGATACGCAGTATTTT. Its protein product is CASSPPLGETDTQYF.